This T cell receptor beta chain was identified in a study of cytomegalovirus exposure and HLA in healthy donors. Study findings and constraints: Trimming of TCR beta V- and J-genes showed a link, identified in a later analysis, to a missense DCLRE1C variant. Beyond CMV serostatus, there was no information to go on about immune exposure.

V was cut by 4 bases and J by 9 bases, with 28 bases left in between. The CDR3 consists of 19 residues. The germline gives CDR1 ENHRY, CDR2 SYGVKD. In the case of this clone: Its specificity is not known.

The PCR ran on 60 Vbeta and 13 Jbeta primers. Assay used: immunoSEQ multiplex PCR; TCRdb lists only in-frame clones, some missing. In the table there are 73,000 or so clones, more than 80% of which are singletons. The sample consisted of PBMCs. The TCR was taken from a human donor in good health. This chain connects TRBV10-3 to TRBJ1-6, with a weak D call TRBD1 (6 bases). CDR3 sequence reads: CAISVGNTGQQGKVSPLHF. The CDR3 DNA is TGTGCCATCAGTGTGGGGAACACGGGGCAGCAGGGGAAAGTTTCACCCCTCCACTTT.